This T cell receptor (beta chain) came from a study of blood T cell repertoires in COVID-19. About the research overall: Acute and convalescent COVID-19 samples came from the United States, Italy and Spain. The cDNA or gDNA used as material had been derived from T cells, B-cell-depleted T cells, or PBMCs.

Trimming shortened V by 1 base and J by 7 bases, and 5 bases separated the two germline ends. Germline V gives CDR1 LGHDT, CDR2 YNNKEL (reference sequence). This CDR3 region has 12 residues. Under the authors' procedure: It was from reference gene primer amplification that nucleated cell counts were estimated. Method: immunoSEQ multiplex PCR; TCRdb's copy keeps in-frame clones and lacks some. V and J calls and clone size are as listed in that table; D and trimming were resolved from the DNA. The table records fewer than 40,000 clones, less than 85% of them present only once. Material for sequencing was peripheral blood. The TCR originated in a man between 65 and 85 years old with acute or convalescent COVID-19. The chain joins TRBV3-1 (or the pseudogene TRBV3-2) to TRBJ1-5; the D is unclear. The CDR3 sequence: CASSQGEQPQHF. CDR3 DNA sequence: TGTGCCAGCAGCCAAGGCGAACAGCCCCAGCATTTT.